The rows below give T cell receptor beta chains drawn from one sample of a study of OX40 agonist ivuxolimab in advanced cancers. Measured with immunoSEQ multiplex PCR; TCRdb has only the in-frame clones, and not every one. The sample carries over 55,000 clones, roughly 94% recorded once. Sequencing was performed on CD4+ or CD8+ T cells sorted from blood, taken in a trial of the OX40 agonist ivuxolimab. These TCRs come from an adult with an advanced solid tumor such as melanoma, head and neck, liver or kidney cancer. Both conserved end residues are trimmed from each CDR3. Each record gives: D gene, clone size, V gene, CDR3 protein. The D gene is left open where the match is weak. Only part of the rows carry a size: once, few, many, or a class if the clone is expanded.

>.|.|TRBV4-2
ASSQDYPGGSYEQY
>TRBD2|.|TRBV19
ASNLGLAVSSYNEQF
>.|.|TRBV19
ASSLQGLNTEAF
>.|.|TRBV29-1
SVDVGRDGNEQF
>TRBD1|.|TRBV10-3
AISEKGQGAREKLF
>TRBD1|.|TRBV7-9
ASSLAQGADTEAF
>.|.|TRBV5-5
ASSSTVINQPQH
>.|.|TRBV10-3
AISGRNEQF
>TRBD1|.|TRBV2
ASSDVAGGQVVEGEKLF
>TRBD2|.|TRBV11-2
ASSLGLAGGPSNEQF
>.|.|TRBV19
ASSWGRRGEQY
>.|.|TRBV10-1
ASLNLRGGPYEQY
>.|.|TRBV11-2
ASSPTGGAGPYHNYGYT
>.|.|TRBV2
ASREGRRSYEQY
>.|once|TRBV19
ASSSAGTWQEKLF
>.|.|TRBV6-5
ASSYSLAYAEAF
>TRBD2|.|TRBV4-1
ASSLTSGGLKETQY
>TRBD1|.|TRBV4-3
ASSQGDRGFTDTQY
>TRBD2|.|TRBV19
ATTPSGRGMETQY
>TRBD2|.|TRBV7-9
ASTPPGGPEDTQY